These 27 T cell receptor beta chains came from one sample sequenced in a study of beta chain features in type 1 diabetes. Regarding the study as a whole: Shortening of TCRB CDR3s, moderate but significant, appeared in all four CD4+ subsets of Type 1 diabetes patients.

Of the isolated RNA, all was reverse transcribed, and so the sequenced material was expressed TCRB transcripts. Sequencing was performed with immunoSEQ multiplex PCR; in TCRdb, only in-frame clones are kept and a portion is missing. The sample holds about 660,000 clones, roughly 13% seen once. Antigens of these TCRs are unknown. Sequencing used naive CD4+ T cells from blood. These receptors came from a man between 18 and 29 years old with type 1 diabetes.

This clone appeared a few times. The rearrangement joins TRBV4-3 to TRBJ2-3; D possibly corresponds to TRBD2 (6 bases). With 1 base removed from V and 3 bases from J, the gap between germline ends came to 8 bases. The CDR3 covers 14 residues. Per germline, CDR1 LGHNA and CDR2 YSLEER. CDR3 bases: TGCGCCAGCAGCCAAGCACTAGCAACAGATACGCAGTATTTT. This sequence encodes CASSQALATDTQYF.

In this sample, this clone turned up a few times. CDR3 nucleotides: TGCGCCAGCAGCCAAGAGGCGGTTGTAACAGGCCGAGAGACCCAGTACTTC. As protein: CASSQEAVVTGRETQYF. The chain uses TRBV4-1 and TRBJ2-5; a weak D match, TRBD1 (5 bases). The CDR3 totals 17 residues. Trimming cost V 0 bases and J 4 bases, with 18 bases left between them. Germline CDR1 reads MGHRA; CDR2 reads YSYEKL.

This clone was counted a few times. The same CDR3 can be traced to other DNA sequences in this sample. The chain links TRBV9 to TRBJ1-1; D is undetermined. Germline loops: CDR1 SGDLS, CDR2 YYNGEE. This CDR3 has 14 residues. V gave up 0 bases and J gave up 1 base, with 7 bases separating them. CDR3 nucleotides: TGTGCCAGCAGCGTAGTCGGGTCGAACACTGAAGCTTTCTTT. Protein sequence: CASSVVGSNTEAFF.

In this sample, this clone turned up a few times. In DNA, the CDR3 is TGTGCCTGGAGGCTAGCGGGGGCCGCGGGCACCGGGGAGCTGTTTTTT. Its protein is CAWRLAGAAGTGELFF. The V gene is TRBV30, the J gene TRBJ2-2, with 10 bases lining up with TRBD2. Germline V gene data show CDR1 as GTSNPN and CDR2 as SVGIG (reference sequence). The V segment lost 3 bases and the J segment 4 bases; nucleotides outside the gene matches: 8. There are 16 residues in the CDR3.

This clone was counted only a few times. V usage is TRBV5-1 and J usage is TRBJ2-2; D perhaps matches TRBD1 (5 bases). Trimming cost V 9 bases and J 1 base, with 10 bases left between them. Per the germline V gene, CDR1 is SGHRS and CDR2 is YFSETQ. The length of the CDR3 is 13 residues. CDR3 coding DNA: TGCGCCACCAGGGCACAGAACACCGGGGAGCTGTTTTTT. Its translation is CATRAQNTGELFF.

In its sample, this clone was seen a few times. The rearrangement uses TRBV10-3 and TRBJ2-2, with 8 bases identical to TRBD1. Per germline, CDR1 ENHRY and CDR2 SYGVKD. V gave up 6 bases and J gave up 3 bases; unmatched junction bases: 6. The CDR3 has 15 amino acids. This CDR3 is CAIRLTGADTGELFF. DNA for the CDR3: TGTGCCATCAGATTGACAGGGGCGGACACCGGGGAGCTGTTTTTT.

The genes are TRBV29-1 and TRBJ1-1; D might be TRBD1 (5 bases). The V and J ends lost 5 bases and 1 base respectively, with 11 bases between them. The CDR3 covers 13 residues. Germline assignment: CDR1 SQVTM and CDR2 ANQGSEA. The CDR3 loop reads CSVLGTENTEAFF. CDR3 coding DNA: TGCAGCGTTTTAGGGACTGAGAACACTGAAGCTTTCTTT. The whole variable domain, remainder taken from reference TRBV29-1 and TRBJ1-1, is SAVISQKPSRDICQRGTSLTIQCQVDSQVTMMFWYRQQPGQSLTLIATANQGSEATYESGFVIDKFPISRPNLTFSTLTVSNMSPEDSSIYLCSVLGTENTEAFFGQGTRLTVV.

This clone was recorded a few times. This sample also contains other DNA sequences that code for the same CDR3. The CDR3 DNA reads TGTGCCTGGTCCTCTGGAAACACCATATATTTT. Translation gives CAWSSGNTIYF. V is TRBV30 and J is TRBJ1-3; D is unclear. V dropped 5 bases and J dropped 0 bases, with 2 bases sitting between them. CDR3 length equals 11 residues. Germline lookup yields CDR1 GTSNPN and CDR2 SVGIG (reference sequence).

This clone was recorded a few times. The rearrangement joins TRBV18 to TRBJ2-7; 7 bases map to TRBD1. The V gene end was trimmed by 2 bases and the J gene end by 6 bases; junction bases not matched to a gene: 10. Germline assignment: CDR1 KGHSH and CDR2 LQKENI. The CDR3 is 15 residues long. CDR3 in DNA: TGTGCCAGCTCACCAACACAGGGGAGTGCGAGCGAGCAGTACTTC. This sequence encodes CASSPTQGSASEQYF.

The V gene is TRBV14, the J gene TRBJ2-3; TRBD2 is a possible D gene (5 bases). Trimming took 1 base from V and 8 from J, leaving 13 bases between them. Germline assignment: CDR1 SGHDN and CDR2 FVKESK. The CDR3 runs 14 residues. The CDR3 DNA follows: TGTGCCAGCAGCCAAGCGGAGGTTGCAGCTACGCAGTATTTT. This encodes CASSQAEVAATQYF.

This chain joins TRBV4-3 and TRBJ2-2, with D possibly being TRBD2 (5 bases). CDR1 LGHNA and CDR2 YSLEER come from the germline V gene. The CDR3 contains 17 residues. V was clipped by 3 bases and J by 5 bases, with 19 bases between them. The CDR3 spells CASSQGGPGRGTGELFF. The CDR3 DNA sequence: TGCGCCAGCAGCCAGGGCGGTCCCGGTCGGGGAACCGGGGAGCTGTTTTTT.

This clone occurred a few times. V usage is TRBV28 and J usage is TRBJ2-1, with unresolved D. The germline V gene has CDR1 MDHEN and CDR2 SYDVKM. The CDR3 is 13 amino acids. V dropped 2 bases and J dropped 7 bases, with 9 bases sitting between them. This CDR3 reads CASSLGQVNEQFF. The CDR3 nucleotides are TGTGCCAGCAGTTTAGGGCAGGTGAATGAGCAGTTCTTC.

J is TRBJ2-7 and V is TRBV5-1; tentatively, D is TRBD1 or TRBD2 (5 bases each). CDR3 length: 14 residues. V was cut by 4 bases and J by 2 bases, with 13 bases left in between. Germline CDR1 reads SGHRS; CDR2 reads YFSETQ. The CDR3, as DNA: TGCGCCAGCAGCCGCCTGGGACCACCCTACGAGCAGTACTTC. Translated: CASSRLGPPYEQYF.

This clone was observed a handful of times. The chain has TRBV14 and TRBJ2-3, with TRBD2 matching 7 bases. Looked up from germline, CDR1 is SGHDN and CDR2 is FVKESK. This CDR3 is built from 17 residues. Trimming at V came to 4 bases and at J to 1 base, leaving 11 bases not matched to a gene. The chain's CDR3 is CASSRTSLELRTDTQYF. The CDR3, as DNA: TGTGCCAGCAGCCGGACTAGTCTGGAGTTGCGCACAGATACGCAGTATTTT.

The chain couples TRBV21-1 to TRBJ1-2; the table's D call of TRBD1 was not tested on the DNA. TRBV21-1 is a pseudogene. The CDR3 is 15 amino acids. This chain's CDR3 is CASSSDRDRNYGYTF. The CDR3 bases are TGTGCCAGCAGCAGTGACCGGGACAGAAACTATGGCTACACCTTC.

V and J are TRBV18 and TRBJ2-7; the D gene is possibly TRBD1 (5 bases). Looked up from germline, CDR1 is KGHSH and CDR2 is LQKENI. The CDR3 has 14 amino acids. Trimming took off 0 bases at V and 7 bases at J, with 13 bases between the two ends. CDR3 protein: CASSPPGRREEQYF. The DNA of the CDR3 is TGTGCCAGCTCACCACCGGGGCGAAGGGAAGAGCAGTACTTC.

This clone was found a few times. V usage is TRBV11-2 and J usage is TRBJ2-2; 10 bases match TRBD2. The germline V gene encodes CDR1 SGHAT and CDR2 FQNNGV. J was trimmed by 3 bases and V by 5 bases; bases with no gene match: 12. The CDR3 consists of 18 residues. CDR3 DNA sequence: TGTGCCAGCAGCCCCAGGCTCCTAGCGGGGGCCTACACCGGGGAGCTGTTTTTT. Protein sequence: CASSPRLLAGAYTGELFF.

The rearrangement links TRBV28 to TRBJ2-1, with 9 bases identical to TRBD2. Germline values: CDR1 MDHEN, CDR2 SYDVKM. J gave up 5 bases and V 5 bases, and 4 bases lay outside the gene matches. The CDR3 consists of 14 residues. As DNA, the CDR3 is TGTGCCAGCAGTAGCGGGGGGTCCAACAATGAGCAGTTCTTC. It encodes CASSSGGSNNEQFF.

This clone was seen only a few times. The CDR3 DNA reads as TGTGCCAGCAGCCAAGTGACAGACACTAACTATGGCTACACCTTC. This gives the protein CASSQVTDTNYGYTF. The chain links TRBV4-2 to TRBJ1-2, with D perhaps TRBD1 (5 bases). V gave up 1 base and J gave up 0 bases, with 9 bases separating them. Germline loops: CDR1 LGHNA, CDR2 YNFKEQ. The CDR3 spans 15 residues.

The chain combines TRBV30 with TRBJ2-3; TRBD2 matches at 14 bases. CDR1 GTSNPN and CDR2 SVGIG come from the germline V gene (reference sequence). The J segment lost 5 bases and the V segment lost 3 bases, leaving 1 base of the junction unmatched. The CDR3 sequence is 14 residues long. CDR3 amino acids: CAWSGLAGGDTQYF. CDR3 nucleotides: TGTGCCTGGAGCGGACTAGCGGGGGGAGATACGCAGTATTTT.

This clone has only a few counts. J is TRBJ2-3 and V is TRBV2, with D perhaps TRBD1 (5 bases). Trimming took off 3 bases at V and 5 bases at J, with 6 bases between the two ends. CDR1 SNHLY and CDR2 FYNNEI come from the germline V gene. This CDR3 comprises 12 residues. CDR3 bases: TGTGCCAGCAGTGACAGGGAAGATACGCAGTATTTT. Protein: CASSDREDTQYF.

V usage is TRBV27 and J usage is TRBJ2-7, with D unresolved. V lost 4 bases and J lost 2, with 9 bases in between. The CDR3 contains 13 residues. Germline CDR1 is MNHEY and CDR2 is SMNVEV (reference sequence). The CDR3 is CASSSADTYEQYF. The DNA for the CDR3 is TGTGCCAGCAGTTCAGCAGACACCTACGAGCAGTACTTC.

This clone was found a few times. The rearrangement joins TRBV14 to TRBJ1-2; perhaps TRBD1 as D (5 bases). Germline loops: CDR1 SGHDN, CDR2 FVKESK. The CDR3 has 13 amino acids. The V end was cut by 2 bases, the J end by 8 bases, with 12 bases between. CDR3 sequence reads: CASSQRTGPGYTF. The CDR3 DNA sequence: TGTGCCAGCAGCCAACGTACAGGCCCGGGCTACACCTTC.

This chain connects TRBV9 to TRBJ1-2; D possibly corresponds to TRBD1 (6 bases). Germline lookup yields CDR1 SGDLS and CDR2 YYNGEE. V lost 0 bases and J lost 6, with 9 bases in between. CDR3 length: 13 amino acids. In nucleotides, the CDR3 is TGTGCCAGCAGCGTAGACAGGGTGAATGGCTACACCTTC. Translation gives CASSVDRVNGYTF.

This clone was counted between two and nine times. The chain employs TRBV4-3 and TRBJ1-1; possible D gene TRBD1, 5 bases. V was shortened by 4 bases and J by 2 bases, with 11 bases between the two germline ends. This CDR3 spans 14 amino acids. In germline, CDR1 is LGHNA, CDR2 YSLEER. This chain's CDR3 is CASSPGSYNTEAFF. The DNA of the CDR3 is TGCGCCAGCAGCCCAGGGTCTTATAACACTGAAGCTTTCTTT.

The chain employs TRBV6-5 and TRBJ2-7, with D perhaps matching TRBD1 (6 bases). The length of the CDR3 is 13 residues. The germline V gene encodes CDR1 MNHEY and CDR2 SVGAGI. Trimming cost V 7 bases and J 5 bases, with 15 bases left between them. The CDR3 DNA reads as TGTGCCAGCATTCAAGCACAGGGTCACGAGCAGTACTTC. Translation gives CASIQAQGHEQYF.

The chain links TRBV4-3 to TRBJ2-3; TRBD2 might be the D (5 bases). Looked up from germline, CDR1 is LGHNA and CDR2 is YSLEER. The V and J ends lost 0 bases and 10 bases respectively, with 14 bases between them. This CDR3 has 14 residues. The CDR3 DNA reads TGCGCCAGCAGCCAAGATCAGCGGCCGCGGGCGCAGTATTTT. Translating it yields CASSQDQRPRAQYF.